The 21 T cell receptor beta chains reported below all come from one sample, sequenced in a study of human T cells and chemical hapten exposure. TCRdb redid the calling of the RACE reads with MiXCR, one entry per CDR3 protein. The table lists fewer than 85,000 distinct CDR3 sequences, 8.6% of them singletons. Time point defined: healthy volunteer bleed at 6 weeks. Unfractionated whole blood yielded the extracted total RNA. The sample consisted of whole blood. All receptors come from a female donor in good health. Some clones in this sample may be carry-over from other donors' samples.

The J gene is TRBJ1-2, the V gene TRBV28; D call uncertain. The V gene's germline CDR1 is MDHEN and CDR2 SYDVKM. The length of the CDR3 is 14 residues. V was clipped by 2 bases and J by 3 bases, with 10 bases between them. The CDR3, as DNA: TGTGCCAGCAGTTTAAAGGCAGCCTACTATGGCTACACCTTC. This translates into CASSLKAAYYGYTF.

V usage is TRBV28 and J usage is TRBJ2-7; 8 nucleotides match TRBD1. The CDR3 totals 15 residues. CDR1 and CDR2 from the germline V gene are MDHEN and SYDVKM. The V segment lost 3 bases and the J segment 5 bases; nucleotides outside the gene matches: 9. CDR3 sequence: CASSLAGGAAHEQYF. In DNA, the CDR3 is TGTGCCAGCAGTTTGGCAGGGGGCGCCGCTCACGAGCAGTACTTC.

This clonotype was picked up many times. Here the CDR3 reads CASSVRGTGSGNTIYF. The CDR3 DNA is TGTGCCAGCAGCGTCAGGGGGACCGGCTCTGGAAACACCATATATTTT. The rearrangement uses TRBV9 and TRBJ1-3; 7 bases line up with TRBD1. The ends lost 2 bases at V and 0 bases at J; junction bases unmatched: 5. CDR1 is SGDLS, CDR2 YYNGEE, per germline. This CDR3 spans 16 amino acids.

This clonotype was recorded many times. V and J are TRBV29-1 and TRBJ2-3; no clear D. Trimming took 7 bases from V and 0 from J, leaving 11 bases between them. Per germline, CDR1 SQVTM and CDR2 ANQGSEA. This CDR3 spans 13 amino acids. The CDR3 DNA is TGCAGCGGTCCCGGCAGGAGCACAGATACGCAGTATTTT. This codes for CSGPGRSTDTQYF.

This clonotype was detected many times. This sequence joins TRBV13 and TRBJ1-6; TRBD1 matches at 8 bases. The CDR3 spans 18 residues. Germline lookup yields CDR1 PRHDT and CDR2 FYEKMQ (reference sequence). V shed 4 bases, J shed 9 bases, and the junction held 17 bases outside the gene matches. In DNA form, the CDR3 reads TGTGCCAGCAGCTCACCCAAGACCCGGACAGGGTACAGTTCACCCCTCCACTTT. It is translated as CASSSPKTRTGYSSPLHF.

The chain is built from TRBV7-2 and TRBJ2-3; no clear D gene. The CDR3 sequence is 13 residues long. Germline lookup yields CDR1 SGHTA and CDR2 FQGNSA. The V end lost 2 bases, the J end lost 9 bases, and 12 bases lay between the germline ends. The CDR3 region is CASSLSHTVTQYF. For the CDR3, the DNA is TGTGCCAGCAGCTTATCCCACACAGTCACGCAGTATTTT.

This clonotype was seen only a few times. The genes are TRBV20-1 and TRBJ1-2; TRBD1 matches at 8 bases. With 0 bases clipped from V and 7 bases from J, the junction kept 7 bases outside the gene matches. CDR1 DFQATT and CDR2 SNEGSKA come from the germline V gene (reference sequence). The CDR3 contains 14 residues. CDR3 protein: CSARDRDRMAGYTF. CDR3 sequence (DNA): TGCAGTGCTAGAGACCGGGACAGGATGGCTGGCTACACCTTC.

V and J are TRBV4-1 and TRBJ1-2, with a weak D call TRBD1 (5 bases). Trimming pared 1 base from V and 4 bases from J, leaving 10 bases between. CDR1 is MGHRA, CDR2 YSYEKL, per germline. This CDR3 contains 14 residues. CDR3: CASSQGRVSYGYTF. The CDR3 DNA follows: TGCGCCAGCAGCCAAGGCAGGGTTAGCTATGGCTACACCTTC.

This rearrangement joins TRBV27 to TRBJ2-1; 9 bases agree with TRBD2. The CDR3 loop spans 15 amino acids. The V and J ends lost 0 bases and 7 bases, in that order; junction bases with no gene match: 4. The germline gives CDR1 MNHEY, CDR2 SMNVEV (reference sequence). The chain's CDR3 is CASSLSAGGPNEQFF. CDR3 nucleotide sequence: TGTGCCAGCAGTTTATCGGCGGGGGGGCCGAATGAGCAGTTCTTC.

This clonotype was detected many times. The chain has TRBV10-3 and TRBJ2-3; maybe TRBD1 (6 bases). Germline CDR1 ENHRY, CDR2 SYGVKD. Between the trimmed V and J ends, which lost 2 bases and 9 bases, there was a span of 15 bases. The CDR3 runs to 14 residues. The CDR3 loop is CAISEDGQSETQYF. In DNA, the CDR3 is TGTGCCATCAGTGAGGATGGACAGTCGGAAACGCAGTATTTT.

This clonotype was counted ten times or more. The V call is TRBV19, the J call TRBJ2-5; TRBD1 might be the D (6 bases). Germline V CDR1 and CDR2: LNHDA, SQIVND (reference sequence). V shed 5 bases and J shed 0 bases, with 16 bases lying between them. The CDR3 totals 16 residues. The CDR3 DNA follows: TGTGCCAGTAGTCACAACCAGGGGAGCCACCAAGAGACCCAGTACTTC. Protein product: CASSHNQGSHQETQYF.

The V gene is TRBV6-1, the J gene TRBJ2-3; D not certain. V lost 7 bases, J lost 2 bases, and 7 bases lay in between. This CDR3 has 12 residues. Germline CDR1 MNHNS, CDR2 SASEGT. The CDR3 sequence: CASTEVTDTQYF. In DNA, the CDR3 is TGTGCCAGCACCGAGGTCACAGATACGCAGTATTTT.

The rearrangement links TRBV18 to TRBJ2-5, with D possibly matching TRBD2 (5 bases). The CDR3 consists of 13 residues. V was shortened by 4 bases and J by 5 bases, with 11 bases between the two germline ends. Germline V CDR1 and CDR2: KGHSH, LQKENI. Here the CDR3 DNA reads TGTGCCAGCTCACGCGGGCATGGGGAGACCCAGTACTTC. Amino acid sequence: CASSRGHGETQYF.

This clonotype was seen only a few times. V gene TRBV9 combines with J gene TRBJ2-2; D unresolved. Germline CDR1 is SGDLS and CDR2 is YYNGEE. Deletions cut 0 bases from V and 4 bases from J, with 7 bases between. The CDR3 extends over 14 amino acids. The CDR3 DNA is TGTGCCAGCAGCGTAGCGGTGGGCACCGGGGAGCTGTTTTTT. It yields the protein CASSVAVGTGELFF.

This chain joins TRBV7-6 and TRBJ2-7, with D unresolved. The V gene lost 1 base and the J gene lost 0 bases, with 10 bases spanning the gap. The CDR3 extends over 15 amino acids. The germline gives CDR1 SGHVS, CDR2 FNYEAQ. The CDR3 nucleotides are TGTGCCAGCAGCTTAGGGCACTCTAGCTCCTACGAGCAGTACTTC. Translated: CASSLGHSSSYEQYF.

The J gene is TRBJ1-5, the V gene TRBV12-3 or TRBV12-4, with 9 bases that match TRBD1. V was clipped by 8 bases and J by 7 bases; unmatched bases: 15. This CDR3 is 16 amino acids long. CDR3 sequence (DNA): TGTGCCAGCGGAGATGGGACAGGGAGATTGGAACAGCCCCAGCATTTT. Amino acid sequence: CASGDGTGRLEQPQHF.

This clonotype was observed at least ten times. CDR3 sequence (DNA): TGTGCCAGCAACATGGGTGGGACCGGATTCAATGAGCAGTTCTTC. Translation gives CASNMGGTGFNEQFF. The chain recombines TRBV7-9 with TRBJ2-1; tentatively, D is TRBD1 or TRBD2 (5 bases each). The ends were cut back, 7 bases at V and 6 bases at J, with 19 bases in the middle. This CDR3 region has 15 residues. Germline assignment: CDR1 SEHNR and CDR2 FQNEAQ (reference sequence).

This clonotype was detected many times. This chain joins TRBV7-2 and TRBJ1-2; TRBD1 is a possible D gene (5 bases). V was cut by 5 bases and J by 2 bases, with 9 bases left in between. Germline V gene lookup returns CDR1 SGHTA and CDR2 FQGNSA. This CDR3 spans 13 amino acids. CDR3 nucleotides: TGTGCCAGCAGCAAGACAGTGAACTATGGCTACACCTTC. Its translation is CASSKTVNYGYTF. Full variable domain (outside the CDR3, taken from reference TRBV7-2 and TRBJ1-2): GAGVSQSPSNKVTEKGKDVELRCDPISGHTALYWYRQSLGQGLEFLIYFQGNSAPDKSGLPSDRFSAERTGGSVSTLTIQRTQQEDSAVYLCASSKTVNYGYTFGSGTRLTVV.

Comment on this clonotype: A much larger clone is a single base away; this may be a read error. The rearrangement uses TRBV29-1 and TRBJ2-5; TRBD1 matches at 7 bases. The V and J ends lost 8 bases and 5 bases, in that order; junction bases with no gene match: 8. The CDR3 extends over 12 amino acids. From germline, CDR1 is SQVTM and CDR2 ANQGSEA. The CDR3 is CSPTGSAETQYF. The CDR3 DNA sequence: TGCAGCCCGACAGGGAGCGCGGAGACCCAGTACTTC.

This clonotype was recorded many times. The chain is built from TRBV13 and TRBJ1-1; D call uncertain. Germline V gene data show CDR1 as PRHDT and CDR2 as FYEKMQ (reference sequence). The CDR3 sequence is 13 residues long. Between the trimmed V and J ends, which lost 5 bases and 5 bases, there was a span of 12 bases. DNA of the CDR3: TGTGCCAGCAGCCATTTCAAGGGAACTGAAGCTTTCTTT. Translating gives CASSHFKGTEAFF.

The chain carries TRBV20-1 and TRBJ1-3; 7 bases are shared with TRBD1. The germline CDR1 and CDR2 sequences are DFQATT and SNEGSKA (reference sequence). The CDR3 runs to 15 residues. V trimming: 2 bases; J trimming: 5 bases; junction bases outside the gene matches: 9. The CDR3 spells CSARKPQGGRNTIYF. CDR3 in DNA: TGCAGTGCTAGAAAACCCCAGGGGGGGAGAAACACCATATATTTT.